Given below is one T cell receptor (beta chain) in context. Its antigen is as yet unknown. The CDR3 is 15 amino acids. Per the germline V gene, CDR1 is MNHNY and CDR2 is SVGAGI (reference sequence). The V gene end was trimmed by 7 bases and the J gene end by 2 bases; junction bases not matched to a gene: 10. This sample is part of a study of cytomegalovirus exposure and HLA in healthy donors. The study's findings and limits: As confirmed in vitro, a few CMV-associated chains were specific for CMV antigens. Later work associated 16,951 TCR beta sequences with HLA alleles at 0.05 false discovery rate. Investigators reported 164 TCR beta chains as tied to cytomegalovirus.

PCR primers comprised 60 Vbeta and 13 Jbeta primers. Authors' methods: In a later analysis, some 10 million of about 80 million unique beta chains occurred in at least two donors. Some clones are missing from TCRdb's copy, which holds only in-frame ones; the method was immunoSEQ multiplex PCR. V and J calls plus clone size are reproduced from that table; the DNA served to infer D and trimming. The top ten hold roughly 0.53% of the sample, which has around 130,000 clones, approximately 86% seen once. Sequenced material: PBMCs. The sequence was collected from a woman in her 40s in good health and CMV-seronegative. V is TRBV6-6 and J is TRBJ1-2, with 7 positions matching TRBD1. DNA for the CDR3: TGTGCCAGCATCCCACAGGGGCTTGCGAACTATGGCTACACCTTC. Translating gives CASIPQGLANYGYTF.